This TCR beta chain is drawn from a study of cytomegalovirus exposure and HLA in healthy donors. The overall study: In a previous analysis, 110 million or so unique TCR beta sequences were found from approximately 180 million T cells.

Notes on this clone: Its cognate antigen is unknown.

Study-wide results and caveats: For presence/absence analyses, sequencing depth was assumed to be roughly uniform across donors. Association of a missense DCLRE1C variant with TCR beta V- and J-gene trimming was reported in a later analysis.

Use of 60 Vbeta and 13 Jbeta primers characterized the PCR. In the source study's methods: Later, an analysis found around 77 million unique TCR beta chains, and about 10 million of these were shared. The repertoire was sequenced with immunoSEQ multiplex PCR; TCRdb's copy has only in-frame clones and lacks some. V and J calls and clone size are given by that table; D and trimming were obtained from the DNA. The data contain roughly 93,000 clones, around 75% of them singletons. This clonotype was sampled from a young man in good health and CMV-seropositive. The specimen was PBMCs.

Written as DNA, the CDR3 is TGTGCCAGCTCACGATCACAGGGGTTAAGCTCTGGAAACACCATATATTTT. Amino acid sequence: CASSRSQGLSSGNTIYF. The rearrangement uses TRBV18 and TRBJ1-3; 7 bases agree with TRBD1. This CDR3 is 17 amino acids long. Trimming at V came to 4 bases and at J to 0 bases, leaving 9 bases not matched to a gene. CDR1 is KGHSH, CDR2 LQKENI, per germline.